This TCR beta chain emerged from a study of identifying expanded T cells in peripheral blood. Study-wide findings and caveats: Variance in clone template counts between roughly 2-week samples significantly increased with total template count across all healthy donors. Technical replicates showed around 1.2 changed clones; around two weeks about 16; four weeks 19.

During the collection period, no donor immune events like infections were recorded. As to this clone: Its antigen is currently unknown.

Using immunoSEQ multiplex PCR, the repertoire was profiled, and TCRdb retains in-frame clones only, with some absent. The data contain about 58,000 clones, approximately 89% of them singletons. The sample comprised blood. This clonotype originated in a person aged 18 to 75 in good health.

For the CDR3, the DNA is TGCAGCGTAAGACAAAGGGGGAACTATGGCTACACCTTC. Amino acid sequence: CSVRQRGNYGYTF. The chain links TRBV29-1 to TRBJ1-2; D perhaps matches TRBD1 (6 bases). V dropped 6 bases and J dropped 2 bases, with 13 bases sitting between them. Germline V gene data show CDR1 as SQVTM and CDR2 as ANQGSEA. The CDR3 spans 13 residues.